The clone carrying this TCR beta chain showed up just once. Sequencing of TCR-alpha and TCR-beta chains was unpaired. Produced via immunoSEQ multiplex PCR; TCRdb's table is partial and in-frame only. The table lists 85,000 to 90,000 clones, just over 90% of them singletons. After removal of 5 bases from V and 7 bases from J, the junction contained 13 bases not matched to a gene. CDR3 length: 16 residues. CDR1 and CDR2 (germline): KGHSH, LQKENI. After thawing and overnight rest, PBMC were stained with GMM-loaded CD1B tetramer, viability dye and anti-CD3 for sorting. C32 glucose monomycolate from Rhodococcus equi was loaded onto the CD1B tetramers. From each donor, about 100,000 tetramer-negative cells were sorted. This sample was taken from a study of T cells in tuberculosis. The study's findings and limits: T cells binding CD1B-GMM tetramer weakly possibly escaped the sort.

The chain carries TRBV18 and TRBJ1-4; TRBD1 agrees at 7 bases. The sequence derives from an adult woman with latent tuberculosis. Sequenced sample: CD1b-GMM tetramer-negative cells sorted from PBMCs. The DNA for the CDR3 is TGTGCCAGCTCAACTAACCGGGCCCAGGGGGGTGAAAAACTGTTTTTT. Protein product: CASSTNRAQGGEKLFF. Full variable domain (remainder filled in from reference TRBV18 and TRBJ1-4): NAGVMQNPRHLVRRRGQEARLRCSPMKGHSHVYWYRQLPEEGLKFMVYLQKENIIDESGMPKERFSAEFPKEGPSILRIQQVVRGDSAAYFCASSTNRAQGGEKLFFGSGTQLSVL.